This TCR beta chain derives from a study of blood T cell repertoires in COVID-19. The wider study: Sites across the United States, Italy and Spain contributed samples from acute and convalescent COVID-19. T cells, B-cell-depleted T cells, or PBMCs supplied cDNA or gDNA.

Some clones are missing from TCRdb's copy, which holds only in-frame ones; the method was immunoSEQ multiplex PCR. The sample has some 90,000 clones, 75% to 85% seen once; the top ten hold about 9.3%. This clone was seen repeatedly, ten times or more. V was shortened by 0 bases and J by 2 bases, with 10 bases between the two germline ends. This CDR3 has 15 amino acids. Germline V gene lookup returns CDR1 MDHEN and CDR2 SYDVKM. Material for sequencing was peripheral blood. The receptor was derived from a woman aged 70-85 years with acute or convalescent COVID-19. The chain joins TRBV28 to TRBJ2-5; D remains ambiguous. CDR3 DNA sequence: TGTGCCAGCAGTTTATGGGCCAGTCAACAAGAGACCCAGTACTTC. This gives the protein CASSLWASQQETQYF.